This entry is about one TCR beta chain. The record originates from a study of Ad26.COV2.S vaccination and SARS-CoV-2 variants. Background on the study: COV1001, an Ad26.COV2.S trial, supplied this vaccine-arm donor.

From germline, CDR1 is MGHRA and CDR2 YSYEKL. The CDR3 has 16 residues. V lost 1 base, J lost 4 bases, and 13 bases lay in between. The protocol was immunoSEQ multiplex PCR, while the TCRdb copy is restricted to in-frame clones and leaves out a portion. The sample holds 350,000 to 500,000 clones, roughly 88% seen once. The treatment denotes: 15 to 20 received Ad26.COV2.S at low or high dose, single or two shots; about 5 received placebo; per-sample allocation not given. Sample collection was performed on day 63 after the first vaccine or placebo injection. This chain connects TRBV4-1 to TRBJ1-4; TRBD1 might be the D (5 bases). The receptor was derived from a person between 18 and 60 years old who received the Ad26.COV2.S COVID-19 vaccine or a placebo. The material sequenced was peripheral blood, taken in a trial of Ad26.COV2.S vaccine versus placebo. The CDR3 protein is CASSQVKGPGNEKLFF. As DNA, the CDR3 is TGCGCCAGCAGCCAAGTAAAGGGGCCGGGTAATGAAAAACTGTTTTTT.